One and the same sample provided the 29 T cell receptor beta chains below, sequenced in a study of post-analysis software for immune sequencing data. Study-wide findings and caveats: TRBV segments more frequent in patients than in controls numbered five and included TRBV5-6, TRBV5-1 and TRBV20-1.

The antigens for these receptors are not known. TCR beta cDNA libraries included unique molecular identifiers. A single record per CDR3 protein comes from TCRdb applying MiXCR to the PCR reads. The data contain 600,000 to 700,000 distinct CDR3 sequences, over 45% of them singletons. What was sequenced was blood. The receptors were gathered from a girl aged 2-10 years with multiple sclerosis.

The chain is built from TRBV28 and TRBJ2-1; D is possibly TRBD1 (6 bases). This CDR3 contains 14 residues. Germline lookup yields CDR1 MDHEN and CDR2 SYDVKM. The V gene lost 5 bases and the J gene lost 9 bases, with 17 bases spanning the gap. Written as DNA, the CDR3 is TGTGCCAGCAGTCGGACAAGGGGGTCTGGTGAGCAGTTCTTC. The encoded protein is CASSRTRGSGEQFF.

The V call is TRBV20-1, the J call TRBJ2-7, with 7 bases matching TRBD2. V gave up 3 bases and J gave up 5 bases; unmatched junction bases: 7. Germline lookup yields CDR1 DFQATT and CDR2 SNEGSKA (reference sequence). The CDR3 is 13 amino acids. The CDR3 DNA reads TGCAGTGCTAGGGTCGGGGGGACGAACGAGCAGTACTTC. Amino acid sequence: CSARVGGTNEQYF.

This chain's CDR3 is CASSLALGGGTDTQYF. CDR3 sequence (DNA): TGTGCCAGCAGCTTAGCGTTGGGGGGGGGCACAGATACGCAGTATTTT. The V call is TRBV7-2, the J call TRBJ2-3; TRBD2 agrees at 7 bases. This CDR3 comprises 16 residues. Germline V gene data show CDR1 as SGHTA and CDR2 as FQGNSA. The V segment lost 0 bases and the J segment 1 base; nucleotides outside the gene matches: 4.

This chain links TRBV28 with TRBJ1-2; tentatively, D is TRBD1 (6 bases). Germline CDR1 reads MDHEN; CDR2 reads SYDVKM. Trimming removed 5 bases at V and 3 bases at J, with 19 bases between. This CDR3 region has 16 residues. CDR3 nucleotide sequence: TGTGCCAGCAGTCAGGGGCATTGGTCGGGGGACTATGGCTACACCTTC. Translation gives CASSQGHWSGDYGYTF.

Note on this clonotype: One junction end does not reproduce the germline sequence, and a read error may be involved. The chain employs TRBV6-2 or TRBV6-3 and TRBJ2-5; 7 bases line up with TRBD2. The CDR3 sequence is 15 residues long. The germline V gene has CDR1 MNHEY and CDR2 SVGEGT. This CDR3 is CASSYDGGSQETQYF. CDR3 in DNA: TGTGCCAGCAGTTACGACGGGGGGTCCCAAGAGACTCAGTACTTC.

CDR3 sequence reads: CSVLTGGNQPQHF. The CDR3 DNA follows: TGCAGCGTCCTGACAGGGGGCAATCAGCCCCAGCATTTT. The chain combines TRBV29-1 with TRBJ1-5; 8 bases map to TRBD1. The CDR3 totals 13 residues. The V and J ends lost 6 bases and 2 bases, in that order; junction bases with no gene match: 3. Germline-derived CDR1 and CDR2 are SQVTM and ANQGSEA.

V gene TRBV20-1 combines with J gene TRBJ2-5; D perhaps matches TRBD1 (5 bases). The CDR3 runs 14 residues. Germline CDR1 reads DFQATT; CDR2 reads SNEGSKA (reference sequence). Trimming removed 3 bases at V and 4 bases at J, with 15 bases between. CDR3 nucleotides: TGCAGTGCTAGGACAGCTAGGCACGGAGAGACCCAGTACTTC. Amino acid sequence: CSARTARHGETQYF.

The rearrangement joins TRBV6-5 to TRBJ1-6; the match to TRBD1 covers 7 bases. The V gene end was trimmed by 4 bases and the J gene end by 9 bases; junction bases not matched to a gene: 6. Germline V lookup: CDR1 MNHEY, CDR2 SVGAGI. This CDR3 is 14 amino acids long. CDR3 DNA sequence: TGTGCCAGCAGTTCCCTACAGGGGAGTTCACCCCTCCACTTT. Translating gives CASSSLQGSSPLHF.

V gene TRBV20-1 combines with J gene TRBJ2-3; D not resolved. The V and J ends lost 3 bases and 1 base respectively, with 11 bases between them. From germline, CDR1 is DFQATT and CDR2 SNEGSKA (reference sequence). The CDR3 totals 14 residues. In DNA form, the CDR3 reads TGCAGTGCTAGGAGGAGAGGTGGCACAGATACGCAGTATTTT. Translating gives CSARRRGGTDTQYF.

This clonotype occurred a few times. The chain's CDR3 is CASSQEPGTSVNSYEQYF. In DNA form, the CDR3 reads TGCGCCAGCAGCCAAGAACCCGGGACTAGCGTAAACTCCTACGAGCAGTACTTC. The gene calls are TRBV4-1 and TRBJ2-7; 10 bases agree with TRBD2. This CDR3 has 18 residues. Germline V gives CDR1 MGHRA, CDR2 YSYEKL. V lost 0 bases, J lost 0 bases, and 8 bases stayed unmatched.

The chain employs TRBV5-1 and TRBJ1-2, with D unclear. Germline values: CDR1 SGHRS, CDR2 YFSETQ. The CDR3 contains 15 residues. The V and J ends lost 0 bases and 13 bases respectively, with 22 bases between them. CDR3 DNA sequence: TGCGCCAGCAGCTTGGGGCTTGAACGGATGAACTATGCCACCTTC. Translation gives CASSLGLERMNYATF.

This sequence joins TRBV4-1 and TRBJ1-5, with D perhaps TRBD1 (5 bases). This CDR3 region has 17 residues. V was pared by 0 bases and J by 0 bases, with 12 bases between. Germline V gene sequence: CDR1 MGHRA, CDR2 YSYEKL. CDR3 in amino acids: CASSQDLPGDSNQPQHF. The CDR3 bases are TGCGCCAGCAGCCAAGATCTCCCGGGGGATAGCAATCAGCCCCAGCATTTT.

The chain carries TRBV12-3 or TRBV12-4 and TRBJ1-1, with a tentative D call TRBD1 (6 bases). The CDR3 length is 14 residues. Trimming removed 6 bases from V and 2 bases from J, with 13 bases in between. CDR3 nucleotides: TGTGCCAGCAGCTCTACAGGGTATAACACTGAAGCTTTCTTT. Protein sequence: CASSSTGYNTEAFF.

In nucleotides, the CDR3 is TGTGCCAGCAGCTTAGGAACGGGGGGGCTTGAGAAGACCCAGTACTTC. Protein: CASSLGTGGLEKTQYF. The chain links TRBV11-2 to TRBJ2-5, with TRBD2 identical over 8 bases. With 1 base clipped from V and 6 bases from J, the junction kept 10 bases outside the gene matches. This CDR3 contains 16 residues. Germline lookup yields CDR1 SGHAT and CDR2 FQNNGV.

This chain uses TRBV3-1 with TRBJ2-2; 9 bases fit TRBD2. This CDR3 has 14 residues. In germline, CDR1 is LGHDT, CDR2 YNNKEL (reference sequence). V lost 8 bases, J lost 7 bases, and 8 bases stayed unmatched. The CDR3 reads CASGASGMIGELFF. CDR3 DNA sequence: TGTGCCAGCGGCGCTAGCGGGATGATCGGGGAGCTGTTTTTT.

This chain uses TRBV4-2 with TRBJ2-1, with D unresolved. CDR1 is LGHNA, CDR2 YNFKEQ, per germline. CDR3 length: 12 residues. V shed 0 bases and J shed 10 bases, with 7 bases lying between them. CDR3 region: CASSQEHGEQFF. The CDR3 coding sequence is TGTGCCAGCAGCCAAGAACATGGGGAGCAGTTCTTC.

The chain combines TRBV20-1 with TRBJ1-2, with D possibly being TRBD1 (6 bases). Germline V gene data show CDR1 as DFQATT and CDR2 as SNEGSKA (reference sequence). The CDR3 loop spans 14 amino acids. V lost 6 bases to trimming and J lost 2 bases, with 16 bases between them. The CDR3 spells CSAQRGARNYGYTF. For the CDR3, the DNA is TGCAGTGCCCAACGGGGGGCACGGAACTATGGCTACACCTTC.

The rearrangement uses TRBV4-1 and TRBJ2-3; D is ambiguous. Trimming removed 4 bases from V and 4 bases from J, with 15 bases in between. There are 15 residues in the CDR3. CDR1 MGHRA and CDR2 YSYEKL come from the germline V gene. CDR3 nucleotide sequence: TGCGCCAGCAGCCCTACCGGAAGTTTCGCAGATACGCAGTATTTT. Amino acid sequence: CASSPTGSFADTQYF.

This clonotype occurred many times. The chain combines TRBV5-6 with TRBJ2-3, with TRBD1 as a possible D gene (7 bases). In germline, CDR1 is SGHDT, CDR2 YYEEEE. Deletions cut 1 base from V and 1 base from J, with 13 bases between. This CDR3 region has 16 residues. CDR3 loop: CASSLRGGQGTDTQYF. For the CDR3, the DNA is TGTGCCAGCAGCTTGAGGGGAGGACAGGGCACAGATACGCAGTATTTT.

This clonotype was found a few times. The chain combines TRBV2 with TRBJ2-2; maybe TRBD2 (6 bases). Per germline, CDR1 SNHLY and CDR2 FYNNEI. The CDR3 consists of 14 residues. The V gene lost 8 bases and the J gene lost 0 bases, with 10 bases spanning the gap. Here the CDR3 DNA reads TGTGCCAGCCGAGCGGGTGCGAACACCGGGGAGCTGTTTTTT. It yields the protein CASRAGANTGELFF. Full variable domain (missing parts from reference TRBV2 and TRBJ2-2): EPEVTQTPSHQVTQMGQEVILRCVPISNHLYFYWYRQILGQKVEFLVSFYNNEISEKSEIFDDQFSVERPDGSNFTLKIRSTKLEDSAMYFCASRAGANTGELFFGEGSRLTVL.

The CDR3 nucleotides are TGCAGTGCTTCCGGTGGTGGATTAAAATCAGAGCAGTTCTTC. Translated: CSASGGGLKSEQFF. The rearrangement uses TRBV20-1 and TRBJ2-1; D is unclear. There are 14 residues in the CDR3. Germline CDR1 and CDR2: DFQATT and SNEGSKA (reference sequence). V lost 5 bases, J lost 10 bases, and 21 bases lay in between.

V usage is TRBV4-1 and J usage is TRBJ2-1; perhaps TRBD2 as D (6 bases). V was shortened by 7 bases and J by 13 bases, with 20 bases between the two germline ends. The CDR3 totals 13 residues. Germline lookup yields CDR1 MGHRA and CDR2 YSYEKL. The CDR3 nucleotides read TGCGCCAGCACACTGCTCCCGGGGGAGACCCAGTTCTTC. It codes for CASTLLPGETQFF.

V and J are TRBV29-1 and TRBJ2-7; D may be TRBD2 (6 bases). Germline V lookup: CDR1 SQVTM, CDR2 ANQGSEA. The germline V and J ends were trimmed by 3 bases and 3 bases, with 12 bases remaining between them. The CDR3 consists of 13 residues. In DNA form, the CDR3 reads TGCAGCGTTGATCCGGGACTGGGCTACGAGCAGTACTTC. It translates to CSVDPGLGYEQYF.

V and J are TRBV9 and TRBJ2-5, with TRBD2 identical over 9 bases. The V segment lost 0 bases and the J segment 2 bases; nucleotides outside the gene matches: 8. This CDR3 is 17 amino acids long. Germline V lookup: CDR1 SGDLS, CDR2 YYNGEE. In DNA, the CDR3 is TGTGCCAGCAGCGTAGCCCCCCGACTAGCGGAACAAGAGACCCAGTACTTC. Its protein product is CASSVAPRLAEQETQYF.

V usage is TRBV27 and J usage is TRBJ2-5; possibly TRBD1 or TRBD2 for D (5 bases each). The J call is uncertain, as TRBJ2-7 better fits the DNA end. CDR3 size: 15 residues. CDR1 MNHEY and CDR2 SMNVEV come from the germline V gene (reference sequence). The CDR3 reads CASSLRWQGPYEQYF. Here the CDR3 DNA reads TGTGCCAGCAGCCTTAGGTGGCAGGGACCCTACGAGCAGTACTTC.

CDR3 sequence reads: CASSLGLKDDTQYF. CDR3 in DNA: TGTGCCAGCAGCTTGGGACTAAAGGACGATACGCAGTATTTT. The chain combines TRBV7-2 with TRBJ2-3, with TRBD2 identical over 7 bases. After removal of 3 bases from V and 6 bases from J, the junction contained 6 bases not matched to a gene. The germline gives CDR1 SGHTA, CDR2 FQGNSA. The CDR3 is made up of 14 amino acids.

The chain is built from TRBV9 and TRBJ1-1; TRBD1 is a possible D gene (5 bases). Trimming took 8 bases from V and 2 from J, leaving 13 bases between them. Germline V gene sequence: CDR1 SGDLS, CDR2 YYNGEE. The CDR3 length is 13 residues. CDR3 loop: CASTRGANTEAFF. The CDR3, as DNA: TGTGCCAGTACTCGTGGGGCCAACACTGAAGCTTTCTTT.

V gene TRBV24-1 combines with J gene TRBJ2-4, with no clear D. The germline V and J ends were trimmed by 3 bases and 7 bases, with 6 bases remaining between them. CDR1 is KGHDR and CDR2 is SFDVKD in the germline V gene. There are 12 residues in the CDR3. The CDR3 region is CATSDLGNIQYF. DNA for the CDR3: TGTGCCACCAGTGATCTGGGGAACATTCAGTACTTC.

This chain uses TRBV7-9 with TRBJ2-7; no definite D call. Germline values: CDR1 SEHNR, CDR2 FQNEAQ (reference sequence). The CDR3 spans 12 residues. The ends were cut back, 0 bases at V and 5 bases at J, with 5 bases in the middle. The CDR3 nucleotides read TGTGCCAGCAGCTTAGCTGAGCACGAGCAGTACTTC. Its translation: CASSLAEHEQYF.